These 21 T cell receptor beta chains share one sample of origin, sequenced in a study of sequential checkpoint blockade in melanoma. Treatment indicated: randomized to nivolumab then ipilimumab (arm A) or the reverse (arm B). Clones were read by immunoSEQ multiplex PCR, and TCRdb kept only the in-frame ones, dropping some. This table has fewer than 20,000 clones, approximately 77% appearing once. The sample here was CD8+ T cells sorted from blood (inferred from file names), taken from a patient given nivolumab and ipilimumab in sequence. All receptors derive from a human donor with melanoma.

V is TRBV2 and J is TRBJ1-2, with 8 positions matching TRBD1. The germline V gene encodes CDR1 SNHLY and CDR2 FYNNEI. V trimming: 7 bases; J trimming: 1 base; junction bases outside the gene matches: 8. The CDR3 extends over 15 amino acids. DNA of the CDR3: TGTGCCAGCAACTATTACAGGGGGAATAACTATGGCTACACCTTC. This translates into CASNYYRGNNYGYTF.

A few counts support this clone. The chain carries TRBV5-7 and TRBJ2-7, with D perhaps TRBD1 (5 bases). TRBV5-7 is annotated as an ORF whose role is uncertain. Trimming shortened V by 4 bases and J by 4 bases, and 21 bases separated the two germline ends. This CDR3 is built from 16 residues. The CDR3 DNA is TGTGCCAGCAGCCTCTCTTCGAAGAGACAGCCTTACGAGCAGTACTTC. Its protein is CASSLSSKRQPYEQYF.

The CDR3 nucleotides read TGTGCCAGTAGTATCACCGGGAGGGCGGACGAGCAGTACTTC. Protein sequence: CASSITGRADEQYF. The rearrangement links TRBV19 to TRBJ2-7; 8 bases map to TRBD2. Germline assignment: CDR1 LNHDA and CDR2 SQIVND (reference sequence). The CDR3 is 14 residues long. Trimming removed 3 bases from V and 5 bases from J; junction bases left unmatched: 6.

This chain links TRBV9 with TRBJ2-1; TRBD2 aligns across 7 bases. This CDR3 has 16 residues. Germline V gene lookup returns CDR1 SGDLS and CDR2 YYNGEE. With V trimmed by 0 bases and J by 7 bases, 10 bases remained unmatched. This chain's CDR3 is CASSVDPVAGVNEQFF. In DNA form, the CDR3 reads TGTGCCAGCAGCGTAGACCCGGTGGCGGGAGTAAATGAGCAGTTCTTC.

The CDR3 bases are TGTGCCAGCAGTGAAGGGACTAGCGGATCCTACGAGCAGTACTTC. It yields the protein CASSEGTSGSYEQYF. This rearrangement joins TRBV6-1 to TRBJ2-7; 10 bases line up with TRBD2. Germline trimming cut 1 base from V and 1 base from J; bases unmatched to any gene: 1. Germline V gives CDR1 MNHNS, CDR2 SASEGT. The CDR3 covers 15 residues.

The chain uses TRBV9 and TRBJ2-7, with D possibly TRBD2 on 6 matching bases. The CDR3 extends over 15 amino acids. V shed 0 bases and J shed 5 bases, with 15 bases lying between them. Germline values: CDR1 SGDLS, CDR2 YYNGEE. CDR3 sequence: CASSVEGREIHEQYF. The CDR3 nucleotides are TGTGCCAGCAGCGTAGAAGGACGGGAGATCCACGAGCAGTACTTC.

The V and J genes are TRBV5-1 and TRBJ2-1; D is perhaps TRBD2 (6 bases). Germline V gives CDR1 SGHRS, CDR2 YFSETQ. The CDR3 spans 14 residues. Between the trimmed V and J ends, which lost 4 bases and 4 bases, there was a span of 12 bases. CDR3 in amino acids: CASSNGTLYNEQFF. CDR3 coding DNA: TGCGCCAGCAGCAACGGGACTCTGTACAATGAGCAGTTCTTC. Filled out from reference TRBV5-1 and TRBJ2-1, the complete variable domain reads KAGVTQTPRYLIKTRGQQVTLSCSPISGHRSVSWYQQTPGQGLQFLFEYFSETQRNKGNFPGRFSGRQFSNSRSEMNVSTLELGDSALYLCASSNGTLYNEQFFGPGTRLTVL.

The chain links TRBV25-1 to TRBJ1-1; D is possibly TRBD1 (5 bases). CDR1 and CDR2 (germline): MGHDK, SYGVNS. The V gene lost 5 bases and the J gene lost 0 bases, with 10 bases spanning the gap. The CDR3 has 14 residues. CDR3 region: CASSQGGMNTEAFF. The CDR3 DNA sequence: TGTGCCAGCAGTCAGGGAGGGATGAACACTGAAGCTTTCTTT. Full variable domain (remainder filled in from reference TRBV25-1 and TRBJ1-1): EADIYQTPRYLVIGTGKKITLECSQTMGHDKMYWYQQDPGMELHLIHYSYGVNSTEKGDLSSESTVSRIRTEHFPLTLESARPSHTSQYLCASSQGGMNTEAFFGQGTRLTVV.

V gene TRBV30 combines with J gene TRBJ2-1, with TRBD2 as a possible D gene (5 bases). Germline values: CDR1 GTSNPN, CDR2 SVGIG (reference sequence). The CDR3 consists of 13 residues. Trimming removed 2 bases from V and 6 bases from J, with 11 bases in between. CDR3 residues: CAWSHGLGNEQFF. The CDR3 nucleotides read TGTGCCTGGAGTCACGGACTCGGCAATGAGCAGTTCTTC.

The chain combines TRBV4-1 with TRBJ1-1; D gene uncertain. The ends were cut back, 1 base at V and 2 bases at J, with 11 bases in the middle. This CDR3 has 15 amino acids. CDR1 and CDR2 (germline): MGHRA, YSYEKL. The CDR3 is CASSQVEQPNTEAFF. CDR3 in DNA: TGCGCCAGCAGCCAAGTGGAACAGCCCAACACTGAAGCTTTCTTT.

V and J are TRBV21-1 and TRBJ1-1. TRBV21-1 has pseudogene status. This CDR3 is built from 15 residues. The CDR3 protein is CASSKGGGRNTEAFF. The CDR3 DNA reads as TGTGCCAGCAGCAAAGGGGGGGGGAGGAACACTGAAGCTTTCTTT.

The V gene is TRBV7-2, the J gene TRBJ2-7; no clear D. With 5 bases removed from V and 3 bases from J, the gap between germline ends came to 17 bases. Germline CDR1 SGHTA, CDR2 FQGNSA. CDR3 length: 15 amino acids. The CDR3 loop is CASSVDSDEIYEQYF. The CDR3 DNA sequence: TGTGCCAGCAGCGTTGATAGTGATGAAATCTACGAGCAGTACTTC. The full variable domain, completed using reference TRBV7-2 and TRBJ2-7, is GAGVSQSPSNKVTEKGKDVELRCDPISGHTALYWYRQSLGQGLEFLIYFQGNSAPDKSGLPSDRFSAERTGGSVSTLTIQRTQQEDSAVYLCASSVDSDEIYEQYFGPGTRLTVT.

The gene calls are TRBV6-5 and TRBJ1-4; no reliable D call. The CDR3 is 16 amino acids. Germline V lookup: CDR1 MNHEY, CDR2 SVGAGI. V lost 4 bases to trimming and J lost 4 bases, with 16 bases between them. The CDR3 is CASSLLKDGFNEKLFF. CDR3 bases: TGTGCCAGCAGTTTACTAAAAGACGGATTTAATGAAAAACTGTTTTTT.

The chain is built from TRBV7-3 and TRBJ2-7; D remains ambiguous. This CDR3 has 11 amino acids. From germline, CDR1 is SGHTA and CDR2 FQGTGA. The V end was cut by 5 bases, the J end by 3 bases, with 5 bases between. The CDR3 DNA reads TGTGCCAGCAGCGTCTACTACGAGCAGTACTTC. Translation gives CASSVYYEQYF.

This clone occurred a few times. This chain joins TRBV28 and TRBJ2-1, with 9 bases aligning to TRBD2. With V trimmed by 9 bases and J by 0 bases, 3 bases remained unmatched. Per the germline V gene, CDR1 is MDHEN and CDR2 is SYDVKM. This CDR3 comprises 14 residues. DNA of the CDR3: TGTGCCAGTGATAGCGGGAGCTCCTACAATGAGCAGTTCTTC. Residues: CASDSGSSYNEQFF.

The chain employs TRBV5-4 and TRBJ2-1; 7 bases are shared with TRBD2. The V gene end was trimmed by 7 bases and the J gene end by 1 base; junction bases not matched to a gene: 8. Germline values: CDR1 SGHNT, CDR2 YYREEE (reference sequence). The CDR3 has 15 amino acids. The CDR3 protein is CASGPSSGSYNEQFF. The CDR3 DNA sequence: TGTGCCAGCGGTCCTTCTAGCGGATCCTACAATGAGCAGTTCTTC.

The chain combines TRBV27 with TRBJ1-2; D possibly corresponds to TRBD1 (5 bases). V was clipped by 2 bases and J by 7 bases, with 5 bases between them. Germline loops: CDR1 MNHEY, CDR2 SMNVEV (reference sequence). The length of the CDR3 is 11 residues. CDR3 bases: TGTGCCAGCAGTTTACAGGGTGGCTACACCTTC. It is translated as CASSLQGGYTF.

This clone was detected a few times. The genes are TRBV11-3 and TRBJ2-7; 7 bases are shared with TRBD1. CDR1 is SGHNT and CDR2 is YENEEA in the germline V gene. The CDR3 spans 13 residues. V trimming: 5 bases; J trimming: 2 bases; junction bases outside the gene matches: 3. CDR3 in amino acids: CASSPGTAYEQYF. Here the CDR3 DNA reads TGTGCCAGCAGCCCCGGGACAGCCTACGAGCAGTACTTC.

This clone came up once. The gene calls are TRBV10-3 and TRBJ1-5; TRBD1 matches 7 bases. The germline gives CDR1 ENHRY, CDR2 SYGVKD. V gave up 6 bases and J gave up 2 bases; unmatched junction bases: 10. This CDR3 spans 16 amino acids. The CDR3 DNA sequence: TGTGCCATCAGGAAGACAGGGATTCAGGGCAATCAGCCCCAGCATTTT. Encoded protein: CAIRKTGIQGNQPQHF.

J is TRBJ1-1 and V is TRBV9, with 8 nucleotides matching TRBD1. Germline lookup yields CDR1 SGDLS and CDR2 YYNGEE. V shed 3 bases and J 11 bases; nucleotides not matched to a gene: 9. The CDR3 sequence is 13 residues long. CDR3 bases: TGTGCCAGCAGCGACCGGGACAGGAGGAAGGCTTTCTTT. Encoded protein: CASSDRDRRKAFF.

The rearrangement links TRBV29-1 to TRBJ1-2, with 12 positions matching TRBD1. The germline V gene encodes CDR1 SQVTM and CDR2 ANQGSEA. The CDR3 is 10 amino acids. CDR3 sequence (DNA): TGCGGGACAGGGGGCGACGGCTACACCTTC. Protein product: CGTGGDGYTF.